These 20 T cell receptor beta chains were all obtained from the same sample, sequenced in a study of blood T cells in healthy people across ages. Through a sample-barcoded 5' primer and a J-beta primer mix, a second PCR was run for roughly 6 to 12 cycles. MiXCR was run by TCRdb on the 5' RACE reads, yielding one entry per CDR3 protein. The data show roughly 2 million distinct CDR3 sequences, with about 49% seen just once and 2.1% held by the top ten. The sequenced sample was blood. The source is a woman between 40 and 50 years old in good health.

The chain uses TRBV11-2 and TRBJ2-1, with D perhaps matching TRBD1 or TRBD2 (6 bases each). The germline V gene encodes CDR1 SGHAT and CDR2 FQNNGV. V lost 5 bases to trimming and J lost 6 bases, with 11 bases between them. The CDR3 has 13 residues. The CDR3 loop is CASSPRGANEQFF. The CDR3 DNA sequence: TGTGCCAGCAGCCCTAGGGGGGCCAATGAGCAGTTCTTC. The full variable domain, with the rest looked up from reference TRBV11-2 and TRBJ2-1, is EAGVAQSPRYKIIEKRQSVAFWCNPISGHATLYWYQQILGQGPKLLIQFQNNGVVDDSQLPKDRFSAERLKGVDSTLKIQPAKLEDSAVYLCASSPRGANEQFFGPGTRLTVL.

This clonotype was counted a few times. The V gene is TRBV29-1, the J gene TRBJ1-5; 8 bases are shared with TRBD1. The V gene's germline CDR1 is SQVTM and CDR2 ANQGSEA. This CDR3 is 14 amino acids long. Trimming took 6 bases from V and 5 from J; bases not matched to a gene: 9. The CDR3 DNA reads as TGCAGCGTGCGACAGGGGTTTTACGATCAGCCCCAGCATTTT. Translation gives CSVRQGFYDQPQHF.

The chain joins TRBV20-1 to TRBJ2-4, with D uncertain. The CDR3 consists of 15 residues. Germline V lookup: CDR1 DFQATT, CDR2 SNEGSKA (reference sequence). The V gene lost 0 bases and the J gene lost 6 bases, with 15 bases spanning the gap. CDR3 loop: CSARDRSKGRNIQYF. CDR3 in DNA: TGCAGTGCTAGAGACCGCAGCAAGGGTAGAAACATTCAGTACTTC.

The rearrangement joins TRBV5-1 to TRBJ2-3; D is perhaps TRBD1 or TRBD2 (5 bases each). This CDR3 has 14 residues. Trimming took 5 bases from V and 1 from J, leaving 11 bases between them. Germline assignment: CDR1 SGHRS and CDR2 YFSETQ. CDR3: CASREGLGTDTQYF. The CDR3, as DNA: TGCGCCAGCAGAGAGGGGTTGGGCACAGATACGCAGTATTTT.

The chain uses TRBV3-1 and TRBJ2-1; D is perhaps TRBD1 or TRBD2 (6 bases each). Germline-derived CDR1 and CDR2 are LGHDT and YNNKEL (reference sequence). The V end was cut by 0 bases, the J end by 12 bases, with 21 bases between. The CDR3 has 16 amino acids. DNA for the CDR3: TGTGCCAGCAGCCAAGAAGGAAATAGCGGCTTAGGGGGGCAGTTCTTC. Its translation is CASSQEGNSGLGGQFF.

The chain is built from TRBV7-3 and TRBJ1-2; 8 bases fit TRBD1. J gave up 8 bases and V 6 bases, and 14 bases lay outside the gene matches. This CDR3 spans 15 amino acids. Germline loops: CDR1 SGHTA, CDR2 FQGTGA. The CDR3 DNA sequence: TGTGCCAGCAGACGGACAGGGATGAGTCTGGGGGGCTACACCTTC. It specifies CASRRTGMSLGGYTF.

The chain joins TRBV20-1 to TRBJ2-1, with 9 bases aligning to TRBD1. The V and J ends lost 5 bases and 7 bases, in that order; junction bases with no gene match: 12. CDR3 length equals 15 residues. In germline, CDR1 is DFQATT, CDR2 SNEGSKA (reference sequence). The CDR3 DNA follows: TGCAGTGCTGGGACAGGGACGGGTAGAGTGAATGAGCAGTTCTTC. Translating gives CSAGTGTGRVNEQFF.

This clonotype has a handful of counts. J is TRBJ2-3 and V is TRBV12-5, with 8 bases fitting TRBD1. There are 15 residues in the CDR3. With 5 bases clipped from V and 2 bases from J, the junction kept 6 bases outside the gene matches. Germline values: CDR1 LGHNT, CDR2 FRNRAP. CDR3 sequence: CASGPGQGFTDTQYF. CDR3 bases: TGTGCTAGTGGTCCCGGACAGGGTTTCACAGATACGCAGTATTTT.

V gene TRBV2 combines with J gene TRBJ2-4, with a weak D call TRBD2 (5 bases). Germline CDR1 is SNHLY and CDR2 is FYNNEI. V was clipped by 4 bases and J by 0 bases, with 13 bases between them. The CDR3 is 16 amino acids. CDR3 in amino acids: CASSGLTQKAKNIQYF. The CDR3 nucleotides are TGTGCCAGCAGTGGACTAACCCAAAAAGCCAAAAACATTCAGTACTTC.

The chain links TRBV20-1 to TRBJ2-5; TRBD2 aligns across 7 bases. The CDR3 is 15 amino acids. Trimming at V came to 3 bases and at J to 5 bases, leaving 12 bases not matched to a gene. The germline CDR1 and CDR2 sequences are DFQATT and SNEGSKA (reference sequence). The CDR3 loop reads CSARRLGGGEETQYF. CDR3 DNA sequence: TGCAGTGCTAGGCGGCTTGGCGGGGGAGAGGAGACCCAGTACTTC.

This sequence joins TRBV29-1 and TRBJ2-1, with 10 nucleotides matching TRBD1. Germline V gene data show CDR1 as SQVTM and CDR2 as ANQGSEA. Trimming cost V 5 bases and J 7 bases; bases outside gene matches: 8. This CDR3 is built from 14 residues. CDR3 nucleotides: TGCAGCGTTACAACGGGGACAGGGGTGAATGAGCAGTTCTTC. This gives the protein CSVTTGTGVNEQFF.

This clonotype has more than one count but fewer than ten. The V and J genes are TRBV11-2 and TRBJ2-2, with D perhaps TRBD2 (5 bases). CDR1 is SGHAT, CDR2 FQNNGV, per germline. The CDR3 length is 15 residues. Trimming removed 6 bases at V and 3 bases at J, with 14 bases between. DNA for the CDR3: TGTGCCAGCAGACTTGGTAGCGTCGACACCGGGGAGCTGTTTTTT. This translates into CASRLGSVDTGELFF.

Of note for this clonotype: The junction and the germline gene differ at one end; a read error may be behind it. The V call is TRBV2, the J call TRBJ2-6; D perhaps matches TRBD1 (5 bases). The CDR3 contains 13 residues. Germline CDR1 and CDR2: SNHLY and FYNNEI. CDR3 protein: CARRISGANVQTF. CDR3 sequence (DNA): TGTGCCAGAAGGATCTCTGGGGCCAACGTCCAGACTTTC.

This chain joins TRBV18 and TRBJ1-2; D gene ambiguous. The CDR3 consists of 15 residues. CDR1 and CDR2 (germline): KGHSH, LQKENI. V shed 0 bases and J shed 2 bases, with 10 bases lying between them. This CDR3 is CASSPPENGNYGYTF. The CDR3 region has the DNA TGTGCCAGCTCACCACCGGAGAATGGCAACTATGGCTACACCTTC.

This clonotype was seen more than once but under ten times. The chain couples TRBV2 to TRBJ2-7; 8 bases map to TRBD2. Germline V gene sequence: CDR1 SNHLY, CDR2 FYNNEI. With 6 bases clipped from V and 2 bases from J, the junction kept 6 bases outside the gene matches. The CDR3 totals 14 residues. The chain's CDR3 is CASRVAGGTYEQYF. In nucleotides, the CDR3 is TGTGCCAGCAGGGTCGCGGGGGGCACCTACGAGCAGTACTTC.

V usage is TRBV6-2 or TRBV6-3 and J usage is TRBJ1-6, with D possibly being TRBD1 (5 bases). CDR1 MNHEY and CDR2 SVGEGT come from the germline V gene. There are 17 residues in the CDR3. The V gene lost 0 bases and the J gene lost 8 bases, with 17 bases spanning the gap. The CDR3 nucleotides are TGTGCCAGCAGTTACTCGAGAACCTCTAGGGGTGATTCACCCCTCCACTTT. Translating gives CASSYSRTSRGDSPLHF.

In its sample, this clonotype was seen a few times. This chain joins TRBV6-1 and TRBJ2-3; D call uncertain. The V end was cut by 8 bases, the J end by 2 bases, with 14 bases between. CDR3 length: 14 residues. The V gene's germline CDR1 is MNHNS and CDR2 SASEGT. The CDR3 DNA sequence: TGTGCCAGCCTCCGTTACAGCAACACAGATACGCAGTATTTT. As protein: CASLRYSNTDTQYF.

The rearrangement uses TRBV6-1 and TRBJ2-1; 10 bases agree with TRBD2. Germline V lookup: CDR1 MNHNS, CDR2 SASEGT. The ends lost 4 bases at V and 4 bases at J; junction bases unmatched: 4. The CDR3 is 15 residues long. The CDR3 loop is CASSVTSGNYNEQFF. CDR3 nucleotides: TGTGCCAGCAGTGTCACTAGCGGGAATTACAATGAGCAGTTCTTC.

This clonotype was detected a few times. A read error may account for a junction end that differs from germline. V is TRBV5-1 and J is TRBJ2-5; D is unresolved. Germline CDR1 and CDR2: SGHRS and YFSETQ. The CDR3 runs 13 residues. The CDR3 bases are TGTGCCAGCAGCTTAGCCGACGGGGAGACCCAGTACTTC. This encodes CASSLADGETQYF.

For this clonotype: Compared with germline, one end of the junction differs, possibly owing to a read error. The CDR3 nucleotides are TGTGCCAATAGTAGCAAGGACGGAGACTACGAGCAGTACTTC. This sequence encodes CANSSKDGDYEQYF. The chain combines TRBV19 with TRBJ2-7; D remains ambiguous. CDR3 length: 14 amino acids. Germline CDR1 LNHDA, CDR2 SQIVND (reference sequence).